The 23 T cell receptor beta chains below come from one sample, sequenced in a study of shared clonotypes between healthy human individuals. Clones were sequenced by immunoSEQ multiplex PCR, and TCRdb holds only the in-frame ones, with some missing. The table has hundreds of thousands of clones, around three quarters seen once. Sequencing was carried out using PBMCs. The receptors stem from a woman aged 35 to 49 in good health. Some clones in this sample may be carry-over from other donors' samples.

The genes are TRBV11-2 and TRBJ2-3, with D perhaps TRBD1 (6 bases). V lost 3 bases and J lost 1, with 14 bases in between. The CDR3 covers 16 residues. Germline V CDR1 and CDR2: SGHAT, FQNNGV. The CDR3 nucleotides are TGTGCCAGCAGCTTTTTACAGGGCTCCCGCACAGATACGCAGTATTTT. Protein product: CASSFLQGSRTDTQYF.

V gene TRBV11-3 combines with J gene TRBJ2-5; possibly TRBD2 for D (7 bases). This CDR3 contains 16 residues. Germline V gene lookup returns CDR1 SGHNT and CDR2 YENEEA. The germline V and J ends were trimmed by 2 bases and 1 base, with 14 bases remaining between them. The CDR3 nucleotides read TGTGCCAGCAGCTTAATGCGGGGAGGGGGCCAAGAGACCCAGTACTTC. Translation: CASSLMRGGGQETQYF.

The CDR3 DNA reads TGTGCCAGTAGTATAGGCATGTTCGATTACAAAAACATTCAGTACTTC. Amino acids: CASSIGMFDYKNIQYF. The chain carries TRBV19 and TRBJ2-4; no firm D call. Trimming stripped 1 base from V and 3 bases from J, with 13 bases between. CDR3 length: 16 residues. Germline V gene lookup returns CDR1 LNHDA and CDR2 SQIVND (reference sequence).

This chain links TRBV5-5 with TRBJ2-7; 10 bases fit TRBD2. The germline CDR1 and CDR2 sequences are SGHKS and YYEKEE (reference sequence). The CDR3 is 15 amino acids. With 4 bases clipped from V and 1 base from J, the junction kept 5 bases outside the gene matches. The CDR3 region has the DNA TGTGCCAGCAGCCCCAGCGGGAGGGGGTCCTACGAGCAGTACTTC. This gives the protein CASSPSGRGSYEQYF.

V usage is TRBV5-4 and J usage is TRBJ2-3; 7 bases match TRBD2. The CDR3 covers 16 residues. The junction had 12 bases not matched to a gene; V was cut back by 4 bases and J by 4 bases. Germline lookup yields CDR1 SGHNT and CDR2 YYREEE (reference sequence). The CDR3 DNA sequence: TGTGCCAGCAGCGGGCCTAGCGGCCCTCAGGCAGATACGCAGTATTTT. Its protein product is CASSGPSGPQADTQYF. The full variable domain, its missing parts supplied by reference TRBV5-4 and TRBJ2-3, is ETGVTQSPTHLIKTRGQQVTLRCSSQSGHNTVSWYQQALGQGPQFIFQYYREEENGRGNFPPRFSGLQFPNYSSELNVNALELDDSALYLCASSGPSGPQADTQYFGPGTRLTVL.

The CDR3 reads CASSILPSGSKYEQYF. CDR3 DNA: TGTGCCAGCAGCATCCTCCCTAGCGGGAGCAAATACGAGCAGTACTTC. The gene calls are TRBV5-4 and TRBJ2-7; 10 bases are shared with TRBD2. The CDR3 covers 16 residues. V was clipped by 4 bases and J by 4 bases; unmatched bases: 11. Germline values: CDR1 SGHNT, CDR2 YYREEE (reference sequence).

The chain carries TRBV11-1 and TRBJ1-4; maybe TRBD1 (6 bases). V was trimmed by 5 bases and J by 6 bases, leaving 19 bases between them. CDR1 SGHAT and CDR2 FQDESV come from the germline V gene (reference sequence). The CDR3 has 16 amino acids. The DNA for the CDR3 is TGTGCCAGCAGCCGAGGACAGATGGGGATTGATGAAAAACTGTTTTTT. Translation: CASSRGQMGIDEKLFF. Full variable domain (remainder filled in from reference TRBV11-1 and TRBJ1-4): EAEVAQSPRYKITEKSQAVAFWCDPISGHATLYWYRQILGQGPELLVQFQDESVVDDSQLPKDRFSAERLKGVDSTLKIQPAELGDSAMYLCASSRGQMGIDEKLFFGSGTQLSVL.

The V and J genes are TRBV30 and TRBJ1-4, with D tentatively TRBD1 (6 bases). The CDR3 runs 13 residues. The germline V gene has CDR1 GTSNPN and CDR2 SVGIG (reference sequence). Trimming removed 2 bases at V and 3 bases at J, with 7 bases between. The CDR3 nucleotides read TGTGCCTGGAGTCGACAGGCTAATGAAAAACTGTTTTTT. This gives the protein CAWSRQANEKLFF. Full variable domain (remainder filled in from reference TRBV30 and TRBJ1-4): SQTIHQWPATLVQPVGSPLSLECTVEGTSNPNLYWYRQAAGRGLQLLFYSVGIGQISSEVPQNLSASRPQDRQFILSSKKLLLSDSGFYLCAWSRQANEKLFFGSGTQLSVL.

The J gene is TRBJ2-7, the V gene TRBV7-2; 10 positions agree with TRBD2. Looked up from germline, CDR1 is SGHTA and CDR2 is FQGNSA. The CDR3 runs to 15 residues. V was clipped by 2 bases and J by 5 bases; unmatched bases: 6. The CDR3 coding sequence is TGTGCCAGCAGCTTAAGAGCGGGAGGGCCTCACGAGCAGTACTTC. It codes for CASSLRAGGPHEQYF.

The chain uses TRBV19 and TRBJ1-1; D may be TRBD1 (6 bases). In germline, CDR1 is LNHDA, CDR2 SQIVND (reference sequence). Trimming stripped 8 bases from V and 2 bases from J, with 15 bases between. CDR3 length: 14 residues. CDR3 in DNA: TGTGCCAGTGGAATGACAGGAGACAACACTGAAGCTTTCTTT. Residues: CASGMTGDNTEAFF.

This clone was detected only once. The chain is built from TRBV28 and TRBJ2-5; 11 bases align to TRBD1. V shed 1 base and J 2 bases; nucleotides not matched to a gene: 3. CDR3 length: 16 amino acids. Germline V gene sequence: CDR1 MDHEN, CDR2 SYDVKM. The CDR3 nucleotides read TGTGCCAGCAGTTTATCCGGGACAGGGGGGCAAGAGACCCAGTACTTC. Protein sequence: CASSLSGTGGQETQYF.

This chain links TRBV11-2 with TRBJ1-3, with D hard to call. Germline assignment: CDR1 SGHAT and CDR2 FQNNGV. V lost 1 base, J lost 0 bases, and 10 bases lay in between. The CDR3 has 16 residues. This CDR3 is CASSLGWQDSGNTIYF. The CDR3 nucleotides read TGTGCCAGCAGCTTAGGGTGGCAGGACTCTGGAAACACCATATATTTT. The full variable domain, rest sourced from reference TRBV11-2 and TRBJ1-3, is EAGVAQSPRYKIIEKRQSVAFWCNPISGHATLYWYQQILGQGPKLLIQFQNNGVVDDSQLPKDRFSAERLKGVDSTLKIQPAKLEDSAVYLCASSLGWQDSGNTIYFGEGSWLTVV.

This clone was detected a few times. The chain carries TRBV19 and TRBJ2-7; 7 bases line up with TRBD1. J gave up 5 bases and V 4 bases, and 8 bases lay outside the gene matches. Germline-derived CDR1 and CDR2 are LNHDA and SQIVND (reference sequence). The length of the CDR3 is 14 residues. CDR3 amino acids: CASSNPGTVNEQYF. CDR3 nucleotide sequence: TGTGCCAGTAGTAACCCTGGGACAGTTAACGAGCAGTACTTC.

The DNA of the CDR3 is TGTGCCAGTAGTTGGGGGGGCACTGAAGCTTTCTTT. Its protein is CASSWGGTEAFF. V gene TRBV19 combines with J gene TRBJ1-1; a possible D gene is TRBD1 (5 bases). The CDR3 covers 12 residues. Between the trimmed V and J ends, which lost 5 bases and 4 bases, there was a span of 8 bases. Germline V lookup: CDR1 LNHDA, CDR2 SQIVND (reference sequence).

The chain combines TRBV28 with TRBJ1-4; no firm D call. The CDR3 contains 13 residues. Trimming shortened V by 6 bases and J by 7 bases, and 12 bases separated the two germline ends. Germline V lookup: CDR1 MDHEN, CDR2 SYDVKM. The CDR3 DNA reads as TGTGCCAGCAGGGGCATATCAGGTGAAAAACTGTTTTTT. This sequence encodes CASRGISGEKLFF.

The chain is built from TRBV7-9 and TRBJ2-1, with no clear D. Germline V CDR1 and CDR2: SEHNR, FQNEAQ (reference sequence). Trimming removed 3 bases from V and 0 bases from J, with 12 bases in between. The CDR3 spans 16 residues. This CDR3 reads CASSFSTRSSYNEQFF. Written as DNA, the CDR3 is TGTGCCAGCAGCTTCTCGACCAGAAGCTCCTACAATGAGCAGTTCTTC.

Concerning this clone: One base separates it from a far larger clone, so it is likely a read error. The chain recombines TRBV7-9 with TRBJ1-2; no reliable D call. Per germline, CDR1 SEHNR and CDR2 FQNEAQ (reference sequence). The CDR3 length is 12 residues. Trimming cost V 0 bases and J 7 bases, with 6 bases left between them. CDR3 in DNA: TGTGCCAGCAGCTTAGCTGGACGTGGCTACACCTTC. This encodes CASSLAGRGYTF.

This clone has only one observation. CDR3 sequence (DNA): TGCGGCGCACGGACAGGGGGCAGTGAAAAACTGTTTTTT. The encoded protein is CGARTGGSEKLFF. The chain links TRBV29-1 to TRBJ1-4, with TRBD1 matching 11 bases. The CDR3 spans 13 residues. Germline assignment: CDR1 SQVTM and CDR2 ANQGSEA.

V gene TRBV28 combines with J gene TRBJ2-7, with D perhaps TRBD2 (5 bases). CDR1 MDHEN and CDR2 SYDVKM come from the germline V gene. The CDR3 has 14 amino acids. The V and J ends lost 6 bases and 3 bases respectively, with 15 bases between them. DNA of the CDR3: TGTGCCAGCAGCCCTTCGGGGTCAGGCTACGAGCAGTACTTC. Residues: CASSPSGSGYEQYF.

The CDR3 loop is CASSVQGIDTEAFF. CDR3 DNA: TGTGCCAGCTCAGTACAGGGCATTGACACTGAAGCTTTCTTT. The J gene is TRBJ1-1, the V gene TRBV18; possible D gene TRBD1, 6 bases. V gave up 5 bases and J gave up 3 bases, with 13 bases separating them. This CDR3 region has 14 residues. Germline CDR1 reads KGHSH; CDR2 reads LQKENI.

V is TRBV6-8 and J is TRBJ2-5; 12 positions agree with TRBD1. The DNA end is more similar to TRBJ2-7, so the J call may be wrong. Per germline, CDR1 MNHGY and CDR2 SAAAGT. CDR3 length: 20 residues. DNA for the CDR3: TGTGCCAGCAGCCGGGACAGGGGGCGCTATCTGGCTAGCGTACTATACGAGCAGTACTTC. Protein: CASSRDRGRYLASVLYEQYF.

Written as DNA, the CDR3 is TGCGCCAGCAGCCAAGATGGGACTAGCGCCGACGAGCAGTACTTC. Protein product: CASSQDGTSADEQYF. J is TRBJ2-7 and V is TRBV4-1, with 10 nucleotides matching TRBD2. This CDR3 has 15 amino acids. V lost 0 bases, J lost 5 bases, and 4 bases stayed unmatched. CDR1 and CDR2 from the germline V gene are MGHRA and YSYEKL.

On this clone itself: Since a far larger clone is one base different, this is likely a read error. As DNA, the CDR3 is TGCGCCAGCAGCCAAGTAGGTGGCTACAAGCAGTACTTC. This codes for CASSQVGGYKQYF. The chain combines TRBV4-1 with TRBJ2-5; D unclear. Trimming cost V 1 base and J 11 bases, with 14 bases left between them. The CDR3 contains 13 residues. Germline V gene sequence: CDR1 MGHRA, CDR2 YSYEKL.